A single sample is the source of the 29 T cell receptor beta chains below, sequenced in a study of CD8 T cells in ankylosing spondylitis. TCRdb called the 5' RACE reads again in MiXCR, with one record for every CDR3 protein. The sample carries 200,000 to 250,000 distinct CDR3 sequences, around 25% recorded once. The specimen sequenced was blood, either unsorted or a sorted T cell fraction (not recorded which). The receptors shown here come from a male donor with ankylosing spondylitis or in good health (not recorded which).

This sequence joins TRBV6-5 and TRBJ2-5, with 12 nucleotides matching TRBD2. CDR3 length equals 16 residues. Germline V gene data show CDR1 as MNHEY and CDR2 as SVGAGI. V lost 4 bases to trimming and J lost 1 base; unmatched junction nucleotides: 4. The CDR3 here is CASSSLAGGFQETQYF. CDR3 nucleotides: TGTGCCAGCAGTTCCCTAGCGGGAGGGTTCCAAGAGACCCAGTACTTC.

Comment on this clonotype: At one end, the junction sequence differs from germline, possibly due to a read error. V and J are TRBV29-1 and TRBJ2-1; 7 bases map to TRBD1. The CDR3 extends over 13 amino acids. Germline V lookup: CDR1 SQVTM, CDR2 ANQGSEA. CDR3 DNA: TGCAGCGTTGTTGTACGGGACAGCTTCTCGGTTGGGTTC. Translated, it gives CSVVVRDSFSVGF.

This clonotype was counted ten times or more. The rearrangement links TRBV5-6 to TRBJ2-5; weak D call: TRBD1 (5 bases). The CDR3 length is 15 residues. Per germline, CDR1 SGHDT and CDR2 YYEEEE. V lost 4 bases and J 5 bases, leaving 18 bases between the germline ends. The CDR3 protein is CASSPRTRLMETQYF. CDR3 DNA sequence: TGTGCCAGCAGCCCGCGGACACGGTTAATGGAGACCCAGTACTTC.

V gene TRBV20-1 combines with J gene TRBJ1-5; D ambiguous. The CDR3 length is 14 residues. Germline CDR1 DFQATT, CDR2 SNEGSKA (reference sequence). V dropped 2 bases and J dropped 1 base, with 9 bases sitting between them. The CDR3 region is CSARRVQSNQPQHF. The CDR3 DNA reads TGCAGTGCTAGACGTGTACAAAGCAATCAGCCCCAGCATTTT.

This clonotype was recorded many times. This sequence joins TRBV4-2 and TRBJ2-7; D is unresolved. Per the germline V gene, CDR1 is LGHNA and CDR2 is YNFKEQ. The CDR3 contains 13 residues. The V gene lost 4 bases and the J gene lost 6 bases, with 13 bases spanning the gap. The CDR3 DNA reads as TGTGCCAGCAGCCCTATGGGAAGAGGCGAGCAGTACTTC. Its translation: CASSPMGRGEQYF.

This chain links TRBV10-3 with TRBJ2-3; 11 nucleotides align to TRBD2. Trimming at V came to 6 bases and at J to 4 bases, leaving 6 bases not matched to a gene. Germline V lookup: CDR1 ENHRY, CDR2 SYGVKD. The CDR3 consists of 15 residues. CDR3 sequence reads: CAIRRTSGSSDTQYF. CDR3 bases: TGTGCCATCAGAAGAACTAGCGGGAGTTCAGATACGCAGTATTTT.

The chain joins TRBV20-1 to TRBJ2-1; 9 bases align to TRBD2. Losses at the gene ends were 0 bases for V and 2 bases for J; bases not matched to a gene: 8. This CDR3 comprises 17 residues. The germline V gene encodes CDR1 DFQATT and CDR2 SNEGSKA (reference sequence). The chain's CDR3 is CSARDPRLAEPYNEQFF. In nucleotides, the CDR3 is TGCAGTGCTAGAGACCCGCGACTAGCGGAACCCTACAATGAGCAGTTCTTC.

There are many counts of this clonotype. The V call is TRBV4-1, the J call TRBJ2-3, with 11 bases aligning to TRBD2. Germline CDR1 reads MGHRA; CDR2 reads YSYEKL. The V segment lost 3 bases and the J segment 0 bases; nucleotides outside the gene matches: 2. The CDR3 extends over 16 amino acids. The CDR3 DNA reads as TGCGCCAGCAGCCAGAGGACTAGCGGGAGCACAGATACGCAGTATTTT. It encodes CASSQRTSGSTDTQYF.

The table lists this clonotype with a few counts. This chain connects TRBV20-1 to TRBJ2-1; D remains ambiguous. The length of the CDR3 is 14 residues. Trimming removed 0 bases at V and 6 bases at J, with 12 bases between. CDR1 is DFQATT and CDR2 is SNEGSKA in the germline V gene (reference sequence). The CDR3 spells CSAREPWGSNEQFF. CDR3 nucleotides: TGCAGTGCTAGAGAACCGTGGGGAAGCAATGAGCAGTTCTTC.

This clonotype has ten or more counts. J is TRBJ2-3 and V is TRBV7-2; no definite D call. Trimming removed 3 bases from V and 2 bases from J, with 6 bases in between. Germline V gene data show CDR1 as SGHTA and CDR2 as FQGNSA. CDR3 length equals 13 residues. In nucleotides, the CDR3 is TGTGCCAGCAGCTTCACGACCACAGATACGCAGTATTTT. This gives the protein CASSFTTTDTQYF.

This clonotype was counted at least ten times. The chain has TRBV5-1 and TRBJ2-2; D is ambiguous. The germline V and J ends were trimmed by 4 bases and 0 bases, with 10 bases remaining between them. The CDR3 has 15 residues. In germline, CDR1 is SGHRS, CDR2 YFSETQ. The CDR3: CASSPNVPNTGELFF. The CDR3 DNA reads as TGCGCCAGCAGCCCGAACGTCCCGAACACCGGGGAGCTGTTTTTT.

This clonotype has at least ten counts. The chain has TRBV20-1 and TRBJ2-5; TRBD2 aligns across 8 bases. The CDR3 sequence is 14 residues long. Germline V gene sequence: CDR1 DFQATT, CDR2 SNEGSKA (reference sequence). J gave up 5 bases and V 3 bases, and 8 bases lay outside the gene matches. CDR3 DNA: TGCAGTGCTAGGGCGGGAGGAGCGGGGGAGACCCAGTACTTC. Amino acids: CSARAGGAGETQYF.

The chain combines TRBV20-1 with TRBJ1-1, with 10 bases lining up with TRBD1. Germline lookup yields CDR1 DFQATT and CDR2 SNEGSKA (reference sequence). This CDR3 has 14 residues. V lost 3 bases to trimming and J lost 1 base; unmatched junction nucleotides: 2. The CDR3: CSARDRGSNTEAFF. The CDR3, as DNA: TGCAGTGCTAGGGACAGGGGGTCGAACACTGAAGCTTTCTTT.

V usage is TRBV5-1 and J usage is TRBJ2-1; D not certain. There are 12 residues in the CDR3. The germline V gene has CDR1 SGHRS and CDR2 YFSETQ. Trimming took off 1 base at V and 7 bases at J, with 6 bases between the two ends. The DNA of the CDR3 is TGCGCCAGCAGCTTGCCCAGGAATGAGCAGTTCTTC. It yields the protein CASSLPRNEQFF.

This clonotype was picked up a small number of times. The V gene is TRBV6-1, the J gene TRBJ1-5; D gene ambiguous. This CDR3 spans 14 amino acids. Germline CDR1 reads MNHNS; CDR2 reads SASEGT. Between the trimmed V and J ends, which lost 8 bases and 5 bases, there was a span of 16 bases. In DNA form, the CDR3 reads TGTGCCAGCGGCGAACATGGCCACGATCAGCCCCAGCATTTT. This translates into CASGEHGHDQPQHF.

The chain carries TRBV28 and TRBJ2-3; D may match TRBD1 or TRBD2 (5 bases each). Germline loops: CDR1 MDHEN, CDR2 SYDVKM. Trimming shortened V by 5 bases and J by 0 bases, and 15 bases separated the two germline ends. The CDR3 is 16 amino acids. The CDR3 region is CASSALRDPSTDTQYF. In DNA form, the CDR3 reads TGTGCCAGCAGTGCCCTCAGGGACCCTAGCACAGATACGCAGTATTTT.

This clonotype showed up just a few times. The J gene is TRBJ2-3, the V gene TRBV29-1; TRBD2 matches 8 bases. There are 15 residues in the CDR3. Germline values: CDR1 SQVTM, CDR2 ANQGSEA. V lost 0 bases to trimming and J lost 4 bases; unmatched junction nucleotides: 6. The chain's CDR3 is CSVEEMASGPDTQYF. CDR3 DNA sequence: TGCAGCGTTGAAGAAATGGCTAGCGGGCCAGATACGCAGTATTTT.

This clonotype appeared many times. The J gene is TRBJ2-6, the V gene TRBV7-2; D call uncertain. In germline, CDR1 is SGHTA, CDR2 FQGNSA. The CDR3 spans 14 residues. The germline V and J ends were trimmed by 10 bases and 0 bases, with 10 bases remaining between them. CDR3 residues: CATSSPSGANVLTF. CDR3 nucleotides: TGTGCCACCTCATCCCCCTCTGGGGCCAACGTCCTGACTTTC.

This clonotype came up many times. This chain joins TRBV28 and TRBJ2-7, with D possibly being TRBD1 or TRBD2 (5 bases each). V was shortened by 5 bases and J by 5 bases, with 19 bases between the two germline ends. CDR1 is MDHEN and CDR2 is SYDVKM in the germline V gene. The CDR3 loop spans 15 amino acids. CDR3 region: CASSRPPGTQNEQYF. The CDR3, as DNA: TGTGCCAGCAGTAGGCCACCAGGGACCCAAAACGAGCAGTACTTC.

This clonotype was counted many times. CDR3 region: CASSLSGGSGTGELFF. As DNA, the CDR3 is TGTGCCAGCAGTCTATCAGGGGGCTCGGGCACCGGGGAGCTGTTTTTT. The rearrangement joins TRBV7-9 to TRBJ2-2, with 8 bases matching TRBD1. Germline-derived CDR1 and CDR2 are SEHNR and FQNEAQ (reference sequence). The V and J ends lost 6 bases and 4 bases, in that order; junction bases with no gene match: 10. This CDR3 is built from 16 residues.

This clonotype was recorded many times. The chain is built from TRBV29-1 and TRBJ2-5; TRBD2 agrees at 8 bases. CDR1 and CDR2 (germline): SQVTM, ANQGSEA. The CDR3 runs to 17 residues. Trimming cost V 3 bases and J 3 bases; bases outside gene matches: 15. The CDR3 DNA sequence: TGCAGCGTTGATTTTCGGGCGGGGCTAGCGGGTGAAGAGACCCAGTACTTC. It specifies CSVDFRAGLAGEETQYF.

V is TRBV6-2 or TRBV6-3 and J is TRBJ2-1; unclear D gene. Trimming stripped 2 bases from V and 7 bases from J, with 15 bases between. Germline values: CDR1 MNHEY, CDR2 SVGEGT. The CDR3 totals 15 residues. Here the CDR3 reads CASSYGLGWYNEQFF. The CDR3 region has the DNA TGTGCCAGCAGTTACGGTCTTGGTTGGTATAATGAGCAGTTCTTC.

The rearrangement uses TRBV12-3 or TRBV12-4 and TRBJ2-2; unclear D gene. The CDR3 is made up of 11 amino acids. V was shortened by 8 bases and J by 5 bases, with 6 bases between the two germline ends. The DNA of the CDR3 is TGTGCCAGCGGAGAGACCGGGGAGCTGTTTTTT. Protein product: CASGETGELFF.

The chain carries TRBV20-1 and TRBJ2-3; 7 bases line up with TRBD1. Germline assignment: CDR1 DFQATT and CDR2 SNEGSKA (reference sequence). Germline trimming cut 5 bases from V and 2 bases from J; bases unmatched to any gene: 7. The CDR3 covers 14 residues. The CDR3 sequence: CSAPRDRFTDTQYF. The CDR3 nucleotides read TGCAGTGCTCCCCGGGACAGATTCACAGATACGCAGTATTTT.

This clonotype was seen at least ten times. V and J are TRBV3-1 and TRBJ1-2; D gene unclear. Germline V gene sequence: CDR1 LGHDT, CDR2 YNNKEL (reference sequence). The CDR3 runs to 15 residues. With 1 base removed from V and 4 bases from J, the gap between germline ends came to 13 bases. The CDR3 region is CASSQGVALVYGYTF. The CDR3 bases are TGTGCCAGCAGCCAAGGTGTAGCCCTTGTCTATGGCTACACCTTC.

The chain uses TRBV20-1 and TRBJ1-4; 8 positions match TRBD1. V was pared by 5 bases and J by 2 bases, with 19 bases of the junction left unmatched. CDR3 length equals 19 residues. Germline-derived CDR1 and CDR2 are DFQATT and SNEGSKA (reference sequence). CDR3 sequence: CSAYLVGQGLFTTNEKLFF. CDR3 sequence (DNA): TGCAGTGCTTACCTTGTTGGACAGGGTCTCTTCACCACTAATGAAAAACTGTTTTTT.

As concerns this clonotype: Possible read error: a much larger clone is one base away. The genes are TRBV4-1 and TRBJ1-3; D call uncertain. Per the germline V gene, CDR1 is MGHRA and CDR2 is YSYEKL. The CDR3 has 16 residues. This chain's CDR3 is CARSQRAASSGNTIYF. The CDR3 region has the DNA TGCGCCAGGAGCCAAAGGGCTGCCAGCTCTGGAAACACCATATATTTT.

This clonotype turned up a few times. The chain has TRBV27 and TRBJ2-7; 8 bases map to TRBD1. The V and J ends lost 6 bases and 5 bases, in that order; junction bases with no gene match: 9. Germline lookup yields CDR1 MNHEY and CDR2 SMNVEV (reference sequence). The CDR3 runs 14 residues. CDR3 loop: CASRETGVVHEQYF. The CDR3 region has the DNA TGTGCCAGCAGAGAGACAGGGGTGGTCCACGAGCAGTACTTC.

At least ten counts were recorded for this clonotype. The chain recombines TRBV6-2 or TRBV6-3 with TRBJ2-7; 14 nucleotides align to TRBD2. Trimming cost V 6 bases and J 6 bases; bases outside gene matches: 7. The CDR3 is 15 amino acids. The germline CDR1 and CDR2 sequences are MNHEY and SVGEGT. CDR3 DNA: TGTGCCAGCAGAAAGGGACTAGCGGGAGTCGGCGAGCAGTACTTC. Protein sequence: CASRKGLAGVGEQYF.